This is a list of T cell receptor beta chains from one sample in a study of blood T cells in healthy people across ages. TCRdb ran MiXCR on the 5' RACE reads and lists one entry per CDR3 protein. The data hold roughly 930,000 distinct CDR3 sequences, with about 44% observed a single time. Material: blood. The receptors shown here come from a man younger than 40 in good health. Each CDR3 is given without its conserved first and last residue.

J gene: TRBJ2-5; V gene: TRBV9; CDR3 protein: ASSADSGGAREQY
J gene: TRBJ1-2; V gene: TRBV6-5; CDR3 protein: ASSYQGTDSIIGYT
J gene: TRBJ1-4; V gene: TRBV7-2; CDR3 protein: ASSFGPRGEKLF
J gene: TRBJ2-1; V gene: TRBV5-1; CDR3 protein: ASSLWASGGLGSYNEQF
J gene: TRBJ2-4; V gene: TRBV18; CDR3 protein: ASSPLGDIQY
J gene: TRBJ2-1; V gene: TRBV6-2/TRBV6-3; CDR3 protein: ASSRTEVGEQF
J gene: TRBJ2-3; V gene: TRBV7-2; CDR3 protein: ASERGGGPSTDTQY
J gene: TRBJ2-1; V gene: TRBV6-2/TRBV6-3; CDR3 protein: ASRGRSKLYEQF
J gene: TRBJ2-4; V gene: TRBV2; CDR3 protein: ASGIGGAKNIQY
J gene: TRBJ2-7; V gene: TRBV7-2; CDR3 protein: ASSPRTSGGIPYEQY
J gene: .; V gene: TRBV29-1; CDR3 protein: SAQRSGGTQETQY
J gene: TRBJ2-1; V gene: TRBV3-1; CDR3 protein: ASSPSKGSGGWEQF
J gene: TRBJ1-2; V gene: TRBV6-4; CDR3 protein: ASSAGTDYGYT
J gene: TRBJ2-7; V gene: TRBV7-3; CDR3 protein: ASSLPRTPYEQY
J gene: TRBJ2-5; V gene: TRBV5-1; CDR3 protein: ASSSGRGAEEQY
J gene: TRBJ2-5; V gene: TRBV20-1; CDR3 protein: SARSRTSGETQY
J gene: TRBJ2-3; V gene: TRBV4-1; CDR3 protein: ASSQRQGGTDTQY
J gene: TRBJ1-1; V gene: TRBV3-1; CDR3 protein: ASSMIRGGGTEAF
J gene: TRBJ2-7; V gene: TRBV7-2; CDR3 protein: ASSLRKAYEQY
J gene: TRBJ1-5; V gene: TRBV9; CDR3 protein: ASSLDINSNQPQH
J gene: TRBJ1-5; V gene: TRBV21-1; CDR3 protein: ASSGDSDLSNQPQH
J gene: TRBJ2-4; V gene: TRBV30; CDR3 protein: AWSVTGTKNIQY
J gene: TRBJ2-2; V gene: TRBV3-1; CDR3 protein: ASSSRRGRFSGELF
J gene: TRBJ2-7; V gene: TRBV6-6; CDR3 protein: ASRTTGEGSYEQY